This record concerns one TCR beta chain sequence. Unsorted PBMC DNA was run through sequencing on ten immunoSEQ deep assay plates. In the original workflow: ImmunoSEQ sequences covered only the junction and lacked quality scores; filtering therefore differed. Sequenced by immunoSEQ multiplex PCR; TCRdb stores in-frame clones only, minus some. From that table come the V and J calls and clone size; the DNA was used to work out D and trimming. The top ten hold roughly an eighth of the sample, which has approximately 470,000 clones, about 85% seen once. This sample stems from a study of shared clonotypes between healthy human individuals. Study as a whole: In total, the donors were two women and a few men aged 18 to 49.

Free of recent acute infections or vaccinations, the donors were healthy HIV-negative adults. Trimming took 5 bases from V and 4 from J, leaving 16 bases between them. Germline V gene data show CDR1 as MNHEY and CDR2 as SMNVEV (reference sequence). CDR3 length equals 15 residues. Sequencing used PBMCs. The rearrangement joins TRBV27 to TRBJ2-3, with D unclear. The TCR was taken from a woman between 40 and 50 years old in good health. Some clones in this sample may be carry-over from other donors' samples. DNA for the CDR3: TGTGCCAGCAGTACTTCCGGACCCACCTCAGATACGCAGTATTTT. Protein sequence: CASSTSGPTSDTQYF.